This T cell receptor (beta chain) was identified in a study of cytomegalovirus exposure and HLA in healthy donors. V trimming: 4 bases; J trimming: 0 bases; junction bases outside the gene matches: 5. CDR1 and CDR2 (germline): MNHNY, SVGAGI (reference sequence). The CDR3 loop spans 16 amino acids. This clone was counted a single time. The repertoire was sequenced with immunoSEQ multiplex PCR; TCRdb's copy has only in-frame clones and lacks some. The sample carries approximately 98,000 clones, about 85% recorded once. The TCR originated in a woman aged 18-29 years in good health and CMV-seronegative. The sequenced sample was PBMCs. The chain couples TRBV6-6 to TRBJ1-1, with TRBD1 matching 10 bases. CDR3 sequence reads: CASSSTTGGMNTEAFF. The CDR3 nucleotides are TGTGCCAGCAGTTCTACGACAGGGGGCATGAACACTGAAGCTTTCTTT.